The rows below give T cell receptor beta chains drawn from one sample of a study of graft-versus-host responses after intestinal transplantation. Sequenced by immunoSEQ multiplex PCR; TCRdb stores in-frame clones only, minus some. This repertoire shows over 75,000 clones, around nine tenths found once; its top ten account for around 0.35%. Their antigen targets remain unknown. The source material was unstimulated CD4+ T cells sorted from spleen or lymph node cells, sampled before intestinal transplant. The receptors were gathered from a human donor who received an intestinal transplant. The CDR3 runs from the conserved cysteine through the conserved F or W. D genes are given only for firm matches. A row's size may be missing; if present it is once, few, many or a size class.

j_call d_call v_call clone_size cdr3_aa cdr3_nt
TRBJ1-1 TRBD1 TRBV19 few CASSERQGLSTEAFF TGTGCCAGTAGTGAACGACAGGGGCTGAGCACTGAAGCTTTCTTT
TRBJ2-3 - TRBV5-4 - CASSFLGQIDTQYF TGTGCCAGCAGCTTTTTGGGCCAGATCGATACGCAGTATTTT
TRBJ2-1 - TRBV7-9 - CASSFRVGLANEQFF TGTGCCAGCAGCTTTCGTGTAGGTCTAGCCAATGAGCAGTTCTTC
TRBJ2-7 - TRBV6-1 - CASSTGSSYEQYF TGTGCCAGCAGTACAGGGAGCTCCTACGAGCAGTACTTC
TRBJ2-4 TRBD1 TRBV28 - CASRPYVTDRGRDIQYF TGTGCCAGCAGACCCTACGTGACGGACAGGGGTAGGGACATTCAGTACTTC
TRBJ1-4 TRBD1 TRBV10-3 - CAIRGTGNEKLFF TGTGCCATCAGGGGGACAGGGAATGAAAAACTGTTTTTT
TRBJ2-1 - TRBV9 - CASSVGASSYNEQFF TGTGCCAGCAGCGTAGGGGCCAGCTCCTACAATGAGCAGTTCTTC
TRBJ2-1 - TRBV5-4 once CASSLGGGDVNEQFF TGTGCCAGCAGCTTAGGGGGGGGCGACGTGAATGAGCAGTTCTTC
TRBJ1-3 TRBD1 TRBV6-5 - CASSYGTGGAGNTIYF TGTGCCAGCAGTTACGGGACAGGGGGCGCTGGAAACACCATATATTTT
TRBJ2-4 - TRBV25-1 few CASSELRGGTKNIQYF TGTGCCAGCAGTGAATTAAGGGGGGGGACCAAAAACATTCAGTACTTC
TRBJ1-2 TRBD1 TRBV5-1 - CASSLGQGAYGYTF TGCGCCAGCAGCTTGGGTCAGGGGGCATATGGCTACACCTTC
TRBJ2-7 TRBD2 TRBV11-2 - CASSPSGTNYEQYF TGTGCCAGCAGCCCTAGCGGTACTAACTACGAGCAGTACTTC
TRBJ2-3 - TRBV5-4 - CASSHLGGSPPTDTQYF TGTGCCAGCAGCCACCTGGGAGGTAGCCCTCCCACAGATACGCAGTATTTT
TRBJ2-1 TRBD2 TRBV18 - CASSPPVGTTNNEQFF TGTGCCAGCTCACCACCGGTCGGGACTACAAACAATGAGCAGTTCTTC
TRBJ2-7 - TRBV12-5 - CASGLVPLDTLDYLYEQYF TGTGCTAGTGGTTTGGTTCCCCTTGACACTTTAGACTACCTTTACGAGCAGTACTTC
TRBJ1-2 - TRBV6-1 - CASSGQGSFGYTF TGTGCCAGCAGTGGGCAGGGGAGTTTTGGCTACACCTTC
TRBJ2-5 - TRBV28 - CASRGSYRRGETQYF TGTGCCAGCAGAGGTTCCTATAGGCGGGGAGAGACCCAGTACTTC
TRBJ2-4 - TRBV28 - CASSLLAKNIQYF TGTGCCAGCAGTTTACTAGCCAAAAACATTCAGTACTTC
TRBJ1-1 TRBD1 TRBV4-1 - CASNEGADTEAFF TGCGCCAGCAACGAGGGGGCTGACACTGAAGCTTTCTTT
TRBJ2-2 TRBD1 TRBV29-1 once CSVPTTGGSNTGELFF TGCAGCGTTCCGACGACAGGGGGAAGTAACACCGGGGAGCTGTTTTTT
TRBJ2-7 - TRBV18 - CASSPQGLAASYEQYF TGTGCCAGCTCACCACAGGGACTCGCTGCCTCCTACGAGCAGTACTTC
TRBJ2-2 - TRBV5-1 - CASSLSGKDTGELFF TGCGCCAGCAGCTTGTCAGGGAAGGACACCGGGGAGCTGTTTTTT
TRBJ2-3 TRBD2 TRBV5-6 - CASSLAASGTSTDTQYF TGTGCCAGCAGCTTGGCCGCTAGCGGAACCAGCACAGATACGCAGTATTTT
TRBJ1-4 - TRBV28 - CASSLSEKLFF TGTGCCAGCAGTTTGTCGGAAAAACTGTTTTTT
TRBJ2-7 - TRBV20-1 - CSAVFAYEQYF TGCAGTGCTGTCTTCGCCTACGAGCAGTACTTC
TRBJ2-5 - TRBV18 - CASSPGGETQYF TGTGCCAGCTCACCAGGAGGGGAGACCCAGTACTTC
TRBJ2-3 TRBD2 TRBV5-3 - CARSLNCGGGKGDTQYF TGTGCCAGAAGCTTGAACTGCGGGGGGGGGAAAGGAGATACGCAGTATTTT
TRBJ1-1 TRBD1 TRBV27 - CASSLRRTGTSAGAFF TGTGCCAGCAGTTTAAGGAGGACAGGGACATCGGCCGGAGCTTTCTTT
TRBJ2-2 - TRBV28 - CASSLAPGNTGELFF TGTGCCAGCAGTTTAGCGCCGGGGAACACCGGGGAGCTGTTTTTT
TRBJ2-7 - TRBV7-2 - CASSRVGSPEQYF TGTGCCAGCAGCCGCGTGGGTAGCCCCGAGCAGTACTTC
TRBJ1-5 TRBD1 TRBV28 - CASSSTTGKGQPQHF TGTGCCAGCAGTTCAACGACAGGGAAGGGCCAGCCCCAGCATTTT
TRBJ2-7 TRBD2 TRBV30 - CAWSVISGPSYEQYF TGTGCCTGGAGTGTAATTAGCGGGCCTTCCTACGAGCAGTACTTC
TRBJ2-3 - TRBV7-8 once CASSPARGTQYF TGTGCCAGCAGCCCCGCCAGAGGTACGCAGTATTTT
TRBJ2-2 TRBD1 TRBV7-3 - CASSLTEGALNTGELFF TGTGCCAGCAGTCTAACCGAGGGGGCCCTGAACACCGGGGAGCTGTTTTTT
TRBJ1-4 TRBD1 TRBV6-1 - CASSEPGTGVEKLFF TGTGCCAGCAGTGAACCGGGGACAGGGGTTGAAAAACTGTTTTTT
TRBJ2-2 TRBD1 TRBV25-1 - CASSEPPGQGNTGELFF TGTGCCAGCAGTGAACCCCCGGGACAGGGGAATACCGGGGAGCTGTTTTTT
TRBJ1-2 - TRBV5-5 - CASSLDAGNYGYTF TGTGCCAGCAGCTTGGATGCAGGGAACTATGGCTACACCTTC
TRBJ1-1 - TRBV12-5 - CASGQTGNTEAFF TGTGCTAGTGGACAAACAGGGAACACTGAAGCTTTCTTT
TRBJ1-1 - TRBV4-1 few CASSLNKTEGTLCF TGCGCCAGCAGCCTAAACAAGACGGAGGGGACTCTCTGCTTT
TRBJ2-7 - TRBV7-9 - CASSEGPEGRSSYEQYF TGTGCCAGCAGCGAGGGGCCGGAGGGAAGGAGCTCCTACGAGCAGTACTTC